This T cell receptor (beta chain) was identified during a study of T-cell memory formation after mild COVID-19. About this clonotype itself: As yet, its antigen is unknown.

TCRdb independently ran MiXCR on the 5' RACE reads; one entry per CDR3 protein. Of about 300,000 distinct CDR3 sequences listed, approximately 19% are singletons. The germline gives CDR1 MNHEY, CDR2 SMNVEV (reference sequence). The V end lost 6 bases, the J end lost 5 bases, and 11 bases lay between the germline ends. The length of the CDR3 is 14 residues. Broader study findings: Mostly located in CM and EM were contracting CD4+ clones, with contracting CD8+ clones located in EMRA.

Material: PBMCs or a T cell subset sorted from them (not recorded which). The source of this sequence is a man between 18 and 35 years old who had mild COVID-19 (a few samples of this study predate the infection). Cell type and time point are not known. The chain couples TRBV27 to TRBJ1-6; possible D gene TRBD1, 5 bases. DNA of the CDR3: TGTGCCAGCAGGACAGAGAGACATAATTCACCCCTCCACTTT. It is translated as CASRTERHNSPLHF.